This T cell receptor beta chain is drawn from a study of low-dose radiotherapy and immunotherapy resistance in tumors. About the study: Daily, from cycle 1 day 1 and for four cycles, patients took oral aspirin 300 mg.

CDR1 is SGHVS and CDR2 is FNYEAQ in the germline V gene. The CDR3 consists of 16 residues. V shed 5 bases, J shed 5 bases, and the junction held 12 bases outside the gene matches. Stated time point: before trial treatment. Nivolumab, ipilimumab, aspirin, low-dose cyclophosphamide and low-dose radiotherapy were all administered to the donors. Each patient who was eligible had an advanced solid tumor with no tumor-infiltrating lymphocytes. This clonotype was seen at least ten times. With TRAV- and TRBV-specific primers, first-strand cDNA was made, covering the alpha and beta chains. Amplification, which lasted 20 to 25 PCR cycles, used a constant-region primer and V-primer adapter to amplify TCRs. TCRdb reprocessed the reads via MiXCR and lists one record per CDR3 protein. The sample carries roughly 60,000 distinct CDR3 sequences, 20% to 25% recorded once.

The sample here was PBMCs, taken before treatment. The chain links TRBV7-6 to TRBJ2-5; 9 bases map to TRBD2. This receptor was identified in a male donor with prostate cancer. The CDR3 here is CASSPRLREGRETQYF. The CDR3 DNA reads TGTGCCAGCAGCCCCCGTTTGCGGGAGGGCCGGGAGACCCAGTACTTC.